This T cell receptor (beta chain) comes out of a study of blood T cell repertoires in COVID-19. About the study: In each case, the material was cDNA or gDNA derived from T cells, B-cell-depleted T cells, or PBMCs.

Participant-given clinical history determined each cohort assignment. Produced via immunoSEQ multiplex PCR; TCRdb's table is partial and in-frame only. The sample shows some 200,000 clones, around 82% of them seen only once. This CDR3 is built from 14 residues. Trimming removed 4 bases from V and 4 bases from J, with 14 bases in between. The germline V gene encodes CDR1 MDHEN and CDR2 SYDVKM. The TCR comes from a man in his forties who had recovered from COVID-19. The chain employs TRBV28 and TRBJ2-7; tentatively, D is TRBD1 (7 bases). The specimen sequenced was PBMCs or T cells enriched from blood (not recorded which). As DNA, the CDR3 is TGTGCCAGCAGTTCGGAGGGGGCGGAATACGAGCAGTACTTC. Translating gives CASSSEGAEYEQYF.